The T cell receptor (beta chain) described here comes from a study of CD8+ T cells in alopecia areata. Study as a whole: Patients received oral tofacitinib, 5 to 10 mg twice daily, for moderate-to-severe alopecia areata. Whole-study results and caveats: The study found TCR sharing across patients less clear than in mice, possibly for HLA reasons.

This clone was picked up one time. As yet, its antigen is unknown. Extracted from the samples, RNA was reverse transcribed into cDNA to serve as the sequencing template. Method: immunoSEQ multiplex PCR; TCRdb's copy keeps in-frame clones and lacks some. The data contain some 120,000 clones, around three fifths of them seen just once; the ten biggest clones take up 4.5%. Lesional scalp tissue (obtained by punch biopsy) and peripheral blood were collected from alopecia areata patients. V shed 0 bases, J shed 5 bases, and the junction held 3 bases outside the gene matches. Germline assignment: CDR1 SGHRS and CDR2 YFSETQ. The CDR3 is 14 amino acids.

The chain couples TRBV5-1 to TRBJ2-5; 8 bases align to TRBD1. The specimen comprised CD4+ T cells sorted from blood, sampled at week 0. The clonotype was recovered from a human donor with alopecia areata. Written as DNA, the CDR3 is TGCGCCAGCAGCTTGGGACAGGGGAAGGAGACCCAGTACTTC. It is translated as CASSLGQGKETQYF.